This T cell receptor beta chain stems from a study of blood T cell repertoires in COVID-19 (dated by TCRdb to about 2020). With respect to the entire study: Samples from collaborators originated in the United States, Italy and Spain and spanned both the acute and convalescent phases of COVID-19. The prospective study material was composed of cDNA or gDNA derived from T cells, B-cell-depleted T cells, or PBMCs. Sample metadata almost always included a de-identified subject ID, COVID-19 status, age in years and sex. HLA class I and class II types, where available, came from metadata supplied by the sample provider rather than from assay-based typing. The dataset comprised deeply sampled blood TCRbeta repertoires from subjects exposed to, actively infected with, or recovered from COVID-19. Samples came from the ongoing ImmuneRACE study (first 160 participants) plus 1,254 subjects from 6 global collaborators. A freely available public database, intended as a resource for researchers studying the immune response to SARS-CoV-2, is where the repertoires were released. The full study reports these points: The amount of clinical and demographic metadata varied by source and participant and was provided uncurated.

Per the germline V gene, SGHDT is the CDR1 and YYEEEE is the CDR2. The CDR3 runs 15 amino acids, cysteine and phenylalanine included. Left in the record is the CDR3 DNA by itself, 45 bases read in frame from the first base. Deletion took 3 bases off V and 4 bases off J, with a span of 11 bases between the germline ends. About this clone itself: Which antigen it targets is not known. Qualities for individual bases were not recorded, and no much larger clone is one base off.

TCRbeta CDR3 regions were amplified from genomic DNA by means of the immunoSEQ Assay, a bias-controlled multiplex PCR. On the authors' methods: The number of nucleated cells in each sample was estimated by amplification of reference gene primers within the assay. Sequence reads were collapsed and filtered to measure the absolute abundance of every unique TCRbeta CDR3 rearrangement. For each sample, productive Simpson clonality was calculated as the square root of Simpson's diversity index over productive rearrangements. TCRdb carries this immuneACCESS record with in-frame sequences only. Its versions omit some clonotypes, under half of them owing to an unresolved V gene in the studies checked, with the rest unexplained. The DNA was the basis for D and trimming; V, J and clone size are from that table. In this sample the table shows some 120,000 clones, around 74% of which occur a single time. The top ten clones comprise more than 5.5% of the sample.

Each collaborating institution followed its own protocols to collect whole blood in K2EDTA tubes. For TCRbeta analysis, collaborators shipped samples as frozen whole blood, isolated PBMCs, or DNA extracted from either of those sample types. The sequencing sample was made of peripheral blood. The V and J segments used are TRBV5-6 and TRBJ2-6, with TRBD1 as a weak D call on 5 bases. The origin of this receptor is a man aged 60-69 years with acute or convalescent COVID-19. The CDR3: CASSSRGTGANVLTF. In nucleotides, the sequence is TGTGCCAGCAGCTCTAGGGGAACCGGGGCCAACGTCCTGACTTTC.